This T cell receptor (beta chain) was identified in a study of graft-versus-host responses after intestinal transplantation. About the study: Recipients had transplants, and these were multivisceral, liver-intestinal, or isolated intestinal.

Germline assignment: CDR1 MGHRA and CDR2 YSYEKL. The CDR3 is made up of 17 amino acids. Points from the study as a whole: Across patients carrying graft-donor T cell macrochimerism, allografts held high graft-versus-host to host-versus-graft clonal ratios. There were GvH clones found in recipient marrow, and some of them appeared first in ileum or blood.

Note on this clone: Antigen specificity is unknown.

Method: immunoSEQ multiplex PCR; TCRdb's copy keeps in-frame clones and lacks some. The sample shows under 150,000 clones, 85% to 95% of them seen only once. This sequence was found in a human donor who received an intestinal transplant. The chain uses TRBV4-1 and TRBJ2-5, with D perhaps matching TRBD1 or TRBD2 (6 bases each). The DNA end lines up better with TRBJ2-7; the J call may be wrong. The specimen comprised unstimulated CD4+ T cells sorted from spleen or lymph node cells, sampled before intestinal transplant. The CDR3 bases are TGCGCCAGCAGCCGAGTTTTCTCGGGGGCCGAGCCCTACGAGCAGTACTTC. Its translation: CASSRVFSGAEPYEQYF.